This entry lists 10 T cell receptor beta chains sequenced from one sample in a study of T cell responses to AZD1222 COVID-19 vaccine. This table comes from immunoSEQ multiplex PCR, and its TCRdb copy is limited to in-frame clones, with some not included. The sample consists of about 150,000 clones, roughly 85% of them appearing once. Sequenced material: peripheral blood, taken 28 days after the second dose of the MenACWY control vaccine. The receptor set was obtained from an adult who received the MenACWY meningococcal vaccine as a control.

This clone was seen just once. This rearrangement joins TRBV7-8 to TRBJ2-7; 12 positions match TRBD2. V trimming: 5 bases; J trimming: 6 bases; junction bases outside the gene matches: 5. Germline loops: CDR1 SGHVS, CDR2 FQNEAQ. The CDR3 has 14 residues. This chain's CDR3 is CASSPLTSGGEQYF. The CDR3 nucleotides are TGTGCCAGCAGCCCCCTGACTAGCGGGGGCGAGCAGTACTTC.

CDR3 DNA: TGTGCCAGCAGCTCGCGGGACAGAGAATACACAGATACGCAGTATTTT. Translating it yields CASSSRDREYTDTQYF. The V and J genes are TRBV7-9 and TRBJ2-3, with TRBD1 as a possible D gene (7 bases). The CDR3 runs to 16 residues. V was cut by 4 bases and J by 2 bases, with 16 bases left in between. Germline CDR1 and CDR2: SEHNR and FQNEAQ (reference sequence). Using reference TRBV7-9 and TRBJ2-3 for the parts outside the CDR3, the full variable domain is DTGVSQNPRHKITKRGQNVTFRCDPISEHNRLYWYRQTLGQGPEFLTYFQNEAQLEKSRLLSDRFSAERPKGSFSTLEIQRTEQGDSAMYLCASSSRDREYTDTQYFGPGTRLTVL.

The genes are TRBV18 and TRBJ1-2; D gene ambiguous. Germline values: CDR1 KGHSH, CDR2 LQKENI. Trimming took off 2 bases at V and 0 bases at J, with 7 bases between the two ends. The CDR3 is 14 residues long. The CDR3 protein is CASSPSGANYGYTF. The DNA of the CDR3 is TGTGCCAGCTCACCATCCGGAGCTAACTATGGCTACACCTTC.

This clone was recorded once. V usage is TRBV12-5 and J usage is TRBJ1-3; D is uncertain. CDR1 and CDR2 from the germline V gene are LGHNT and FRNRAP. V lost 7 bases and J 6 bases, leaving 4 bases between the germline ends. CDR3 length equals 10 residues. The chain's CDR3 is CASAQNTIYF. CDR3 in DNA: TGTGCTAGTGCCCAAAACACCATATATTTT.

This rearrangement joins TRBV18 to TRBJ1-2; 10 bases map to TRBD1. Trimming took 1 base from V and 8 from J; bases not matched to a gene: 7. The CDR3 has 15 amino acids. The germline V gene has CDR1 KGHSH and CDR2 LQKENI. The CDR3 sequence: CASSPRQGAMEGYTF. DNA of the CDR3: TGTGCCAGCTCACCACGACAGGGGGCAATGGAAGGCTACACCTTC. Filled out from reference TRBV18 and TRBJ1-2, the complete variable domain reads NAGVMQNPRHLVRRRGQEARLRCSPMKGHSHVYWYRQLPEEGLKFMVYLQKENIIDESGMPKERFSAEFPKEGPSILRIQQVVRGDSAAYFCASSPRQGAMEGYTFGSGTRLTVV.

This sequence joins TRBV6-5 and TRBJ1-6, with D hard to call. Trimming pared 8 bases from V and 3 bases from J, leaving 14 bases between. Germline CDR1 MNHEY, CDR2 SVGAGI. The CDR3 consists of 15 residues. For the CDR3, the DNA is TGTGCCAGCCGGAGAAATTCCGACTATAATTCACCCCTCCACTTT. Translation: CASRRNSDYNSPLHF.

The chain employs TRBV27 and TRBJ1-3; D remains ambiguous. This CDR3 region has 15 residues. Trimming removed 6 bases from V and 3 bases from J, with 15 bases in between. Germline V CDR1 and CDR2: MNHEY, SMNVEV (reference sequence). The CDR3 coding sequence is TGTGCCAGCAGGTTAATAGGCGACGGTGGAAACACCATATATTTT. Amino acid sequence: CASRLIGDGGNTIYF.

This chain connects TRBV10-3 to TRBJ2-3, with 10 bases matching TRBD2. The CDR3 length is 16 residues. Germline trimming cut 0 bases from V and 1 base from J; bases unmatched to any gene: 1. Germline lookup yields CDR1 ENHRY and CDR2 SYGVKD. The CDR3 sequence: CAISESGTSGTDTQYF. In DNA, the CDR3 is TGTGCCATCAGTGAGTCCGGGACTAGCGGCACAGATACGCAGTATTTT.

This rearrangement joins TRBV5-1 to TRBJ2-1, with 9 bases that match TRBD1. The J segment lost 0 bases and the V segment lost 0 bases, leaving 4 bases of the junction unmatched. CDR3 length: 17 residues. Germline V gene lookup returns CDR1 SGHRS and CDR2 YFSETQ. The CDR3 is CASSLAGTGSSYNEQFF. CDR3 DNA sequence: TGCGCCAGCAGCTTGGCCGGGACAGGGAGCTCCTACAATGAGCAGTTCTTC.

The gene calls are TRBV19 and TRBJ1-1, with TRBD1 matching over 10 bases. This CDR3 is 14 amino acids long. Germline values: CDR1 LNHDA, CDR2 SQIVND (reference sequence). V shed 7 bases and J 5 bases; nucleotides not matched to a gene: 7. Here the CDR3 DNA reads TGTGCCAGTATCAGAGGACAGGGGGGTACTGAAGCTTTCTTT. Residues: CASIRGQGGTEAFF.